This T cell receptor beta chain was found in a study of T cells in Graves' hyperthyroidism and ophthalmopathy (dated by TCRdb to between 2019 and 2020). Context from the whole study: Peripheral blood was collected at initial diagnosis, before any treatment. To identify TCR V-J signatures that set the groups apart, the researchers used a discovery cohort of about a hundred patients, made up of roughly 45 with Graves' ophthalmopathy and around 58 with stable Graves' hyperthyroidism. Prospective prediction of ophthalmopathy was tested in an independent validation cohort of fewer than 20 hyperthyroidism patients and around 16 patients who later progressed to ophthalmopathy. The 95 to 100 discovery patients were randomly divided into training and test sets at a 7:3 ratio. Thyroid tissue and blood T-cell repertoires from more than five Graves' hyperthyroidism patients were also compared in the study. Once sampling was done, hyperthyroidism patients were given methimazole at a starting dose of 30 mg daily, whereas ophthalmopathy patients were given high-dose intravenous methylprednisolone. The paper describes TCR Vbeta CDR3 sequencing of about 140 peripheral blood samples, made up of some 42 ophthalmopathy patients, roughly 80 hyperthyroidism patients and about 17 progressor patients. What the research found in general, with its limitations: Sample size was not statistically predetermined, and investigators were not blinded to group allocation. Most expanded thyroid clonotypes (frequency above 0.001) were also detected in blood, suggesting blood repertoires may reflect thyroid immune responses. A model built on a 13 V-J signature distinguished ophthalmopathy from stable hyperthyroidism, reaching roughly 88% sensitivity and about 81% specificity in cross-validation and 80%/75% in testing. In validation, the model predicted progression to ophthalmopathy a median of approximately 6.6 months before onset, with roughly 70% sensitivity and about 72% specificity.

From the cysteine through the phenylalanine, the CDR3 covers 16 amino acids. Only the CDR3 DNA stays, 48 bases, in frame from base 1. Looking up the germline V gene yields CDR1 SNHLY and CDR2 FYNNEI. V lost 0 bases and J lost 1 base; the stretch between them is 9 bases long. Ophthalmopathy patients had moderately to severely active disease, Clinical Activity Score of at least 3, NOSPECS grade of at least 4, and duration under 3 months. Exclusion was applied to patients with uncontrolled infections, other autoimmune diseases, pregnancy or lactation. Diagnoses were based on clinical symptoms, serum thyroxine and TRAb, thyroid ultrasound and orbital computed tomography. PBMCs were separated from 8 to 10 ml of fresh peripheral blood using Ficoll-Paque density gradient centrifugation. Total RNA was extracted using Trizol reagent, and RNA quality was assessed on an Agilent 2100 Bioanalyzer. In the case of this clonotype: What antigen it recognizes has not been identified. Within one base of it there is no much larger clone, and no base qualities were kept.

The TCR beta CDR3 regions were amplified from RNA transcripts. A first-round RT-PCR of the TCR CDR3 used the HTBI primer set with the Qiagen OneStep RT-PCR kit. A second multiplex PCR round built the libraries, followed by size selection and purification. The libraries were sequenced on an Illumina HiSeq2000 using paired-end 100 bp reads. Per the authors' processing: Raw data were processed with SOAPnuke, discarding reads with adapters, uncalled bases, mean Phred below 15, or no exact constant-primer or identifier match. COPE v1.2.5 was used to merge the high-quality paired reads, and each unique nucleotide sequence was defined as a clonotype. Clonotypes were aligned to IMGT TRBV, TRBD and TRBJ reference segments using MiTCR v1.1. Analysis was restricted to V-J combinations with a frequency above 0.0001, which covered roughly 99% of repertoires. A TCS score was defined as the ratio of F50 (clonal expansion) to E x V (chaos), with BLOSUM62-based TCRdist applied between CDR3 peptides within each V-J. Welch's t-statistics and random forest reduced 450 to 600 V-J features to 13, which were used in a naive Bayes classifier (R e1071). TCRdb cleaned the public reads at Q25 with fastp, built clones with MiXCR and kept in-frame beta chains. Rows matching on CDR3 protein sequence are summarized as one entry with the most common DNA and genes. The V and J calls shown here were made by TCRdb, not taken from the authors' results. The sample has some 550,000 distinct CDR3 sequences on record, roughly 15% of them singletons. Roughly 3.3% of the sample belongs to the ten largest clones.

The chain joins TRBV2 to TRBJ2-2; matching of 5 bases hints at TRBD2 as the D gene. Sequencing used blood. The sequence came from a woman aged 40 to 49 with Graves' ophthalmopathy. The nucleotide sequence is TGTGCCAGCAGTGAAGCTAGGACTCTGAACACCGGGGAGCTGTTTTTT. Its product reads: CASSEARTLNTGELFF.